This TCR beta chain was profiled in a study of follicular helper T cells after annual influenza vaccination. Study-wide background: For some subjects, blood spans the 2013-2014, 2014-2015 and 2015-2016 annual vaccinations. Study observations and caveats: Day 7 ICOS+CD38+ clones were most often found later in ICOS-CD38- cTfh cells. Plasmablast frequency change correlated with clonality change in ICOS+CD38+ cTfh.

Before and after seasonal inactivated influenza vaccination, adults gave blood for sorting CD4 subsets for sequencing. Generated by immunoSEQ multiplex PCR, the TCRdb table keeps only in-frame clones and is missing some. The table lists 9,900 or so clones, roughly 80% of them singletons. A note on this clone: The antigen is unknown.

The CDR3 runs to 14 residues. With 5 bases removed from V and 0 bases from J, the gap between germline ends came to 10 bases. Germline CDR1 KGHSH, CDR2 LQKENI. The material was CXCR5- memory CD4+ T cells sorted from blood, obtained 6 weeks after influenza vaccination. The rearrangement joins TRBV18 to TRBJ1-1, with TRBD1 as a possible D gene (6 bases). The TCR comes from an adult who received the influenza vaccine. CDR3 amino acids: CASSADRLNTEAFF. As DNA, the CDR3 is TGTGCCAGCTCAGCCGACAGGTTGAACACTGAAGCTTTCTTT.